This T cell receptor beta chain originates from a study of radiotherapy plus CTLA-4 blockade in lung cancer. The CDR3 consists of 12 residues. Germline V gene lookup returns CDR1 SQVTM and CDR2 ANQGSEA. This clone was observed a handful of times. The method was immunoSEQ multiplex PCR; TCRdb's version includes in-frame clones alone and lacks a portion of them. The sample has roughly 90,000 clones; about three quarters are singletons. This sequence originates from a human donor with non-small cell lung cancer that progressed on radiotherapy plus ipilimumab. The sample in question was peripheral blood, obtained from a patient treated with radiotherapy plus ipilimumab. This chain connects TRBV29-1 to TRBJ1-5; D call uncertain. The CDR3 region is CKDGDSNQPQHF. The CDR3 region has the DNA TGCAAGGACGGTGATAGCAATCAGCCCCAGCATTTT.